One TCR beta chain is described in this entry. TCR beta CDR3 regions were amplified from RNA transcripts. First-round RT-PCR with HTBI primers amplified the TCR CDR3 region. TCRdb itself ran the multiplex PCR reads through MiXCR, one entry per CDR3 protein. The sample has approximately 400,000 distinct CDR3 sequences, 20% to 30% seen once; the top ten hold about 73%. This sample stems from a study of T cells in Graves' hyperthyroidism and ophthalmopathy. Patients aged 18 to 65 had newly diagnosed hyperthyroidism that had lasted under 2 months. Germline assignment: CDR1 MDHEN and CDR2 SYDVKM. The CDR3 runs 17 residues. With V trimmed by 5 bases and J by 1 base, 9 bases remained unmatched.

This TCR was recovered from a man aged 45-65 years with Graves' hyperthyroidism. Specimen: blood. The J gene is TRBJ1-5, the V gene TRBV28, with 9 bases that match TRBD1. This CDR3 reads CASSANRGRRSNQPQHF. CDR3 bases: TGTGCCAGCAGTGCCAACAGGGGGCGGAGGAGCAATCAGCCCCAGCATTTT.